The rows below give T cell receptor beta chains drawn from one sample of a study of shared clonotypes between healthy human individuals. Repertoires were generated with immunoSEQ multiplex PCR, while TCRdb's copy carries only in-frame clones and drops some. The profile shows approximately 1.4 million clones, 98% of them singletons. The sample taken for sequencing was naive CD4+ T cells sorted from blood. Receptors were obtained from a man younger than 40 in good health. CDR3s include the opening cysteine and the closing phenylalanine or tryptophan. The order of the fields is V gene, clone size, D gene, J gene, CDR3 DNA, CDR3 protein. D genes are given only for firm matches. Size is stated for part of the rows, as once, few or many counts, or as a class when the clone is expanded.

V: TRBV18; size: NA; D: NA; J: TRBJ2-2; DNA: TGTGCCAGCTCACCCACCCAGGCGAACACCGGGGAGCTGTTTTTT; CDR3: CASSPTQANTGELFF
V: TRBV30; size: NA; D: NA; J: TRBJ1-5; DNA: TGTGCCTGGAGATCAGGAAGCAATCAGCCCCAGCATTTT; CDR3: CAWRSGSNQPQHF
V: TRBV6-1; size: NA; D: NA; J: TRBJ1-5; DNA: TGTGCCAGCAGTGGTGGGAGTAACAATCAGCCCCAGCATTTT; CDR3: CASSGGSNNQPQHF
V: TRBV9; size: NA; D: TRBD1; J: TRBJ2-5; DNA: TGTGCCAGCAGCCCCCGACTCGGGACAGAAGAGACCCAGTACTTC; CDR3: CASSPRLGTEETQYF
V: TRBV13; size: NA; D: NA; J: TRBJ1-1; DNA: TGTGCCAGCAGCGTGGGGTTGAGCACTGAAGCTTTCTTT; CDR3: CASSVGLSTEAFF
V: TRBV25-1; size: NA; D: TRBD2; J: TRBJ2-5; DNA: TGTGCCAGCAGTGGTAGCGGCGGGAGGGCCTGGGAGACCCAGTACTTC; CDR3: CASSGSGGRAWETQYF
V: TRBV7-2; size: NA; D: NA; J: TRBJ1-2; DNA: TGTGCCAGCAGCTTAGTTCTCAGGGATCGCCCCAACTATGGCTACACCTTC; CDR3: CASSLVLRDRPNYGYTF
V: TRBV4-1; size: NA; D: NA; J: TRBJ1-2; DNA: TGCGCCAGCAGCCAAGGTGGTCGGAACAGGTACGCTGGCTACACCTTC; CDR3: CASSQGGRNRYAGYTF
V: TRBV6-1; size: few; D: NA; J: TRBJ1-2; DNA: TGTGCCAGCAGTCTGGACACCGTCTATGGCTACACCTTC; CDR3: CASSLDTVYGYTF
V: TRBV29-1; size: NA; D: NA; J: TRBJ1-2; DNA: TGCAGCGTTGGGGACCGCGGCTACACCTTC; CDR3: CSVGDRGYTF
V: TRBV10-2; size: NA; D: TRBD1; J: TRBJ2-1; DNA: TGCGCCAGCAGTTGGAACAGGGGCATACTCCCTACTGACAATGAGCAGTTCTTC; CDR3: CASSWNRGILPTDNEQFF
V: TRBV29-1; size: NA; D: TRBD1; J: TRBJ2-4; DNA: TGCAGCGTCATGGACAGGGGGCGTACGAACATTCAGTACTTC; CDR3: CSVMDRGRTNIQYF
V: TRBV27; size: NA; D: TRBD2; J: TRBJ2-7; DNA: TGTGCCAGCAGTATAACTAGCGGGAGGGCCAGTAGGTACGAGCAGTACTTC; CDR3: CASSITSGRASRYEQYF
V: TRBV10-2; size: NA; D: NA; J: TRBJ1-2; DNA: TGCGCCAGCAGTGAGCAGGGAAGGGACTATGGCTACACCTTC; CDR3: CASSEQGRDYGYTF
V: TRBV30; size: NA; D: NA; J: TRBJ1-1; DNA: TGTGCCTGGAGTGTACGAGGTAACACTGAAGCTTTCTTT; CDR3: CAWSVRGNTEAFF
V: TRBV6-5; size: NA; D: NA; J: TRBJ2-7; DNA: TGTGCCAGCCGTACTCCCGGTTTATACGAGCAGTACTTC; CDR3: CASRTPGLYEQYF
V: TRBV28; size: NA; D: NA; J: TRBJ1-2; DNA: TGTGCCAGCAGTTTCGTGGACTATGGCTACACCTTC; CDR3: CASSFVDYGYTF
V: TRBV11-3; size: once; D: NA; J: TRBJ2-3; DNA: TGTGCCAGCAGCCGGAATTTCGTAGATGTAACGCAGTATTTT; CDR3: CASSRNFVDVTQYF
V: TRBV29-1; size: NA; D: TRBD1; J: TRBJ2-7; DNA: TGCAGCGCCAGAAGGGGACAGGGAGGCTACGAGCAGTACTTC; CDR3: CSARRGQGGYEQYF
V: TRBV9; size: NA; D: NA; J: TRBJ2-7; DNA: TGTGCCAGCAGCGTAGGTTCGGGCCCCTACGAGCAGTACTTC; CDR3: CASSVGSGPYEQYF
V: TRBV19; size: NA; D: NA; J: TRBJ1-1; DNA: TGTGCCAGTAGTATACTCGGCTCTACTATGAACACTGAAGCTTTCTTT; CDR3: CASSILGSTMNTEAFF
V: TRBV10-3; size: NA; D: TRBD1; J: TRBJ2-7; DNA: TGTGCCATCAGTGAGACCGGGACAGAACTTTACGAGCAGTACTTC; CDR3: CAISETGTELYEQYF
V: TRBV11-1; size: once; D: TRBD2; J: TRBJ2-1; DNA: TGTGCCAGCAGCCCAGGACTAGCGGACACTAATGAGCAGTTCTTC; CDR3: CASSPGLADTNEQFF
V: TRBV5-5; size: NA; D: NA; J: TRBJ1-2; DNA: TGTGCCAGCAGCTTGGTGTCCCCTTCCCGCTATGGCTACACCTTC; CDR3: CASSLVSPSRYGYTF
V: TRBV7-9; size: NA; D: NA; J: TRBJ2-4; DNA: TGTGCCAGCAGCTTTCCAGGGCATGGGCTTCAGTACTTC; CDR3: CASSFPGHGLQYF
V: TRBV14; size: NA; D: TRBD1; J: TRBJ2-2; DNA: TGTGCCAGCAGAATAACAGGGGGCGGACACACCGGGGAGCTGTTTTTT; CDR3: CASRITGGGHTGELFF
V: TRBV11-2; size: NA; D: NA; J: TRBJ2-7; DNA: TGTGCCAGCAGCCCGGGTGGGGGCGAGCAGTACTTC; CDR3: CASSPGGGEQYF
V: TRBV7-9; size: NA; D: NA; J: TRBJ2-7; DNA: TGTGCCAGCAGCCCCCGGGATTTGACCTACGAGCAGTACTTC; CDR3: CASSPRDLTYEQYF
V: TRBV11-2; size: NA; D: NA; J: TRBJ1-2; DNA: TGTGCCAGCAGCTTAGCGTGGCAAGGGTCCCCGACCTATGGCTACACCTTC; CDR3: CASSLAWQGSPTYGYTF
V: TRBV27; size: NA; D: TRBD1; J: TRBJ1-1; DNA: TGTGCCAGCACCTGGGACAGGAGTGGGAACACTGAAGCTTTCTTT; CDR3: CASTWDRSGNTEAFF
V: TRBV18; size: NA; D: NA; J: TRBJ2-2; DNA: TGTGCCAGCTCACCAGTCTCGGTCGACTACGACGCGAACACCGGGGAGCTGTTTTTT; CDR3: CASSPVSVDYDANTGELFF
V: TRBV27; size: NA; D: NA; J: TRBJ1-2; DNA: TGTGCCAGCAGTTCCGGGACGGAGGGCGCTAACTATGGCTACACCTTC; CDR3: CASSSGTEGANYGYTF